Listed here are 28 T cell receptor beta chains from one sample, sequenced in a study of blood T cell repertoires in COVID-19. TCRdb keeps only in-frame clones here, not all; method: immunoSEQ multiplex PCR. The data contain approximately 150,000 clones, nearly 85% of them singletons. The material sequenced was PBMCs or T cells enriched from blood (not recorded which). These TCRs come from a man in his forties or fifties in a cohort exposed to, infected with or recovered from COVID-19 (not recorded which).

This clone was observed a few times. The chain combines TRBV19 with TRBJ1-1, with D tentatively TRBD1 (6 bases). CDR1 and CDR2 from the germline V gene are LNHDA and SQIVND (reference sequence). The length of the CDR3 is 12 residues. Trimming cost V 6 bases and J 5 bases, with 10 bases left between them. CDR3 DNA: TGTGCCAGTAGGGCGGGGGCAACTGAAGCTTTCTTT. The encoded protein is CASRAGATEAFF.

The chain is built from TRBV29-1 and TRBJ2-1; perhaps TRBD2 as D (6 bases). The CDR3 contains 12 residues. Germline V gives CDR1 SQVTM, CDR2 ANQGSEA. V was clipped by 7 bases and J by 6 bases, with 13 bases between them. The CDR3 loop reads CSGRMGGNEQFF. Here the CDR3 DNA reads TGCAGCGGGAGAATGGGGGGCAATGAGCAGTTCTTC.

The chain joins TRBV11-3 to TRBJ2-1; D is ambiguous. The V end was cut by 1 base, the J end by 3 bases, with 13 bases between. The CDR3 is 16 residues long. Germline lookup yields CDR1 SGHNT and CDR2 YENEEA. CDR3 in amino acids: CASSLGSVEGYNEQFF. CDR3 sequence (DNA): TGTGCCAGCAGCTTAGGCAGCGTTGAAGGCTACAATGAGCAGTTCTTC.

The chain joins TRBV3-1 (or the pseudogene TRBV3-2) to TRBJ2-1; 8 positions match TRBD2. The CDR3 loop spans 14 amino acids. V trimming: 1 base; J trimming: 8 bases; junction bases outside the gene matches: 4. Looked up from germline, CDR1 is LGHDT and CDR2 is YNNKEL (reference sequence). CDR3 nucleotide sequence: TGTGCCAGCAGCCAAGCATTCGGGGGGGATGAGCAGTTCTTC. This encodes CASSQAFGGDEQFF.

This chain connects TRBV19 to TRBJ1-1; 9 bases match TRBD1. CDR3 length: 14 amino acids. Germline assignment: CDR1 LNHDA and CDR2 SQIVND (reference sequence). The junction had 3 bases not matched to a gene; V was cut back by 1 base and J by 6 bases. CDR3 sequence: CASSIVTGGSEAFF. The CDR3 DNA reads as TGTGCCAGTAGTATAGTCACAGGGGGCTCTGAAGCTTTCTTT.

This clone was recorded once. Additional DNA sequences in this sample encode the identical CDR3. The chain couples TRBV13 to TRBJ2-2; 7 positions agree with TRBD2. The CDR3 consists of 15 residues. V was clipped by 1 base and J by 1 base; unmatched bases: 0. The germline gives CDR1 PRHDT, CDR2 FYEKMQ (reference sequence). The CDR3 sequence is CASSLAGGNTGELFF. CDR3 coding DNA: TGTGCCAGCAGCTTAGCGGGGGGGAACACCGGGGAGCTGTTTTTT.

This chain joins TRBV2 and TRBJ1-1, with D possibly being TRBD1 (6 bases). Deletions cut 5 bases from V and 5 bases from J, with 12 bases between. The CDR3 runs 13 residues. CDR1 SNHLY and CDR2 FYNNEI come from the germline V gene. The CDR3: CASSYYRETEAFF. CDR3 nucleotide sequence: TGTGCCAGCAGTTATTACAGGGAAACTGAAGCTTTCTTT.

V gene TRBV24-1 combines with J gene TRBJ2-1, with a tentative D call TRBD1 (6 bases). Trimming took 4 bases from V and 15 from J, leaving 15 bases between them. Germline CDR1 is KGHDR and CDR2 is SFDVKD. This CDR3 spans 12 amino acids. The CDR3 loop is CATSEPGTFLFF. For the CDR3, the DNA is TGTGCCACCAGTGAGCCCGGGACATTCTTGTTCTTC.

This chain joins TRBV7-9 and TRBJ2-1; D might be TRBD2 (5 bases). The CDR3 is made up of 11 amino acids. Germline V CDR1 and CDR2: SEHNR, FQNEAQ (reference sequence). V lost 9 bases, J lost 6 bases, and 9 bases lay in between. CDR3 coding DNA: TGTGCCAGAAGAGGGAGCAATGAGCAGTTCTTC. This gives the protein CARRGSNEQFF.

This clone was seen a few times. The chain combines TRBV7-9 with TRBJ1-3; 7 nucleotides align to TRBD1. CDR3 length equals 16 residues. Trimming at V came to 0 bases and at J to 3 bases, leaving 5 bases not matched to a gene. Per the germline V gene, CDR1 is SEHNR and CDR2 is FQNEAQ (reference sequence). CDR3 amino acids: CASSLAGQSLGNTIYF. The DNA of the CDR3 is TGTGCCAGCAGCTTAGCGGGACAGTCTCTTGGAAACACCATATATTTT.

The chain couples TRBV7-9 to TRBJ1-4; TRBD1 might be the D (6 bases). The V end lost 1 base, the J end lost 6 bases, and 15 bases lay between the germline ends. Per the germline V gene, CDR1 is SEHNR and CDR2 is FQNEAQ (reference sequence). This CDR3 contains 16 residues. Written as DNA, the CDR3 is TGTGCCAGCAGCTTAGGCGTTGCGGCAGGGGATGAAAAACTGTTTTTT. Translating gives CASSLGVAAGDEKLFF.

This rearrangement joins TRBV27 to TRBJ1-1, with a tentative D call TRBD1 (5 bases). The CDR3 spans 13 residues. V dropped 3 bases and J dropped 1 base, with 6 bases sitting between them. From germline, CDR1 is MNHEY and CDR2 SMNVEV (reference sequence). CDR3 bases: TGTGCCAGCAGTTTCGGGGGGAACACTGAAGCTTTCTTT. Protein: CASSFGGNTEAFF.

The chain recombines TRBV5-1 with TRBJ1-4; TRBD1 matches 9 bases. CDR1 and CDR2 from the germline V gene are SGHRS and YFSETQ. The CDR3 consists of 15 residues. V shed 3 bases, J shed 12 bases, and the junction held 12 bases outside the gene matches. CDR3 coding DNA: TGCGCCAGCAGCTATGGACAGGGGCCTCGAGTGGAACTGTTTTTT. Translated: CASSYGQGPRVELFF.

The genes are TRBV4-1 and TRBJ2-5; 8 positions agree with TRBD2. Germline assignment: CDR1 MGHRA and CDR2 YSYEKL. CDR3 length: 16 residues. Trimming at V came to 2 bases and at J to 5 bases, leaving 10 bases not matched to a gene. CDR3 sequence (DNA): TGCGCCAGCAGCCAACGACTCGGGGGGGCCTCCGAGACCCAGTACTTC. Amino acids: CASSQRLGGASETQYF.

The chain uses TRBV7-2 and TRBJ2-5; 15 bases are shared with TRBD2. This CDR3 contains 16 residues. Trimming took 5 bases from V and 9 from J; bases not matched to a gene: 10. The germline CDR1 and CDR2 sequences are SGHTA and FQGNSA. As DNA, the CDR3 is TGTGCCAGCAGCCCGAACCGAGGACTAGCGGGGGGGGCCCAGTACTTC. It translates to CASSPNRGLAGGAQYF.

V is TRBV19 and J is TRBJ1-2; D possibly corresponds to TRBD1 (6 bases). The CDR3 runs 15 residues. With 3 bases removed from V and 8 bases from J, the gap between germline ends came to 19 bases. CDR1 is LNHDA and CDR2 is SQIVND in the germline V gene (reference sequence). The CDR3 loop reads CASSMGVTGAKGYTF. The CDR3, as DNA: TGTGCCAGTAGTATGGGGGTGACAGGCGCTAAAGGCTACACCTTC.

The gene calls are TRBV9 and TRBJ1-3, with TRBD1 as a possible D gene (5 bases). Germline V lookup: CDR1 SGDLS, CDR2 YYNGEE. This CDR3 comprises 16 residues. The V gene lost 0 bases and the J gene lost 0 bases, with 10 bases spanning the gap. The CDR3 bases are TGTGCCAGCAGCGTAGGGGGACTGCACTCTGGAAACACCATATATTTT. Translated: CASSVGGLHSGNTIYF.

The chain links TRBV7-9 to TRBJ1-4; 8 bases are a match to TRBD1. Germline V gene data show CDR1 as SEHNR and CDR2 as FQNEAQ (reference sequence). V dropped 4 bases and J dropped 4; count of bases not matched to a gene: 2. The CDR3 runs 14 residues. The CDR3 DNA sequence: TGTGCCAGCAGCTGGGACAGGAGTAATGAAAAACTGTTTTTT. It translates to CASSWDRSNEKLFF. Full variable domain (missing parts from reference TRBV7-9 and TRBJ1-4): DTGVSQNPRHKITKRGQNVTFRCDPISEHNRLYWYRQTLGQGPEFLTYFQNEAQLEKSRLLSDRFSAERPKGSFSTLEIQRTEQGDSAMYLCASSWDRSNEKLFFGSGTQLSVL.

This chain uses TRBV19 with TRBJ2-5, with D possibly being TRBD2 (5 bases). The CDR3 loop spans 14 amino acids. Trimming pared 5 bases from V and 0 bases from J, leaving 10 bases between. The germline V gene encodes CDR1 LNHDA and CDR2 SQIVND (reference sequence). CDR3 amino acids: CASSLGVYQETQYF. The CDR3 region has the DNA TGTGCCAGTAGTCTGGGAGTGTACCAAGAGACCCAGTACTTC.

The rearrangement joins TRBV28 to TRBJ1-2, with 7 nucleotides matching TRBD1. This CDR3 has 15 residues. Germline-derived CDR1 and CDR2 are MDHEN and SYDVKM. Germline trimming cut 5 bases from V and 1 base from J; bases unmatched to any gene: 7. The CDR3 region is CASSLQGWLNYGYTF. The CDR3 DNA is TGTGCCAGCAGTCTACAGGGGTGGCTTAACTATGGCTACACCTTC.

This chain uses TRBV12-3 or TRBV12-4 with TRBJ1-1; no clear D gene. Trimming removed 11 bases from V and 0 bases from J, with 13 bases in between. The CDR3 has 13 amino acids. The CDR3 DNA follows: TGTGCCTGCACCGCGTCTATGAACACTGAAGCTTTCTTT. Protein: CACTASMNTEAFF.

The DNA for the CDR3 is TGTGCCAGCACTATGCTATGGGGGGGCGCAGCGGCGGCTGAAGCTTTCTTT. It translates to CASTMLWGGAAAAEAFF. This rearrangement joins TRBV28 to TRBJ1-1, with D possibly being TRBD1 (6 bases). Deletions cut 7 bases from V and 6 bases from J, with 27 bases between. The CDR3 is made up of 17 amino acids. Germline V gene sequence: CDR1 MDHEN, CDR2 SYDVKM.

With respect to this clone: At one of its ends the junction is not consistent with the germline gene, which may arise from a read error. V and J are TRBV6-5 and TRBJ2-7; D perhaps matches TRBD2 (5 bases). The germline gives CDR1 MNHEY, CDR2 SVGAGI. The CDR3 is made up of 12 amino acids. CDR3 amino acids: CASSSRDALLRF. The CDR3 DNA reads TGTGCCAGCAGTTCCCGGGATGCCCTACTTCGCTTC.

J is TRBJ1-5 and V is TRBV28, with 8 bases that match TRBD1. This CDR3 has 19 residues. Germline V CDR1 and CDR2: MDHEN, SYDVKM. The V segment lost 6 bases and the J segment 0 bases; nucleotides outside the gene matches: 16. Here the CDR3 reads CASRPRYRGSEYSNQPQHF. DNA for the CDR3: TGTGCCAGCAGACCAAGGTACAGGGGGTCAGAGTATAGCAATCAGCCCCAGCATTTT.

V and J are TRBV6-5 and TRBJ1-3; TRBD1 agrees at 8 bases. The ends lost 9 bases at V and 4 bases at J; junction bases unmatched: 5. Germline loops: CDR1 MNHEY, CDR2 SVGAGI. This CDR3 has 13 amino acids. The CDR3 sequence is CASTRGRGNTIYF. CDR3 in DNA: TGTGCCAGTACCAGGGGGCGCGGAAACACCATATATTTT.

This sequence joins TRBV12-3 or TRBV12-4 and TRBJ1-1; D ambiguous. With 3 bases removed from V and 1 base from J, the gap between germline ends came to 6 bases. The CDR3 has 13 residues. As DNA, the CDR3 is TGTGCCAGCAGTTTCCCGGGGAACACTGAAGCTTTCTTT. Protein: CASSFPGNTEAFF.

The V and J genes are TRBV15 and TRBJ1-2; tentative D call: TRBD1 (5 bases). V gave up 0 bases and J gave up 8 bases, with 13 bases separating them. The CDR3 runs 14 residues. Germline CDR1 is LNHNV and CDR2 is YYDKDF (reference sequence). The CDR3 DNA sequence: TGTGCCACCAGCAGAGATGGCAGGGAGGGAGGCTACACCTTC. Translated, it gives CATSRDGREGGYTF.

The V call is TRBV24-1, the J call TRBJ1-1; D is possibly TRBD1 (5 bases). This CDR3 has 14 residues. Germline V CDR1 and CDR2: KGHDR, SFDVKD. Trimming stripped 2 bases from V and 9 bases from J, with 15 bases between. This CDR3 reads CATSDSGSLTKAFF. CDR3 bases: TGTGCCACCAGTGATTCAGGGTCCCTCACCAAAGCTTTCTTT.